A selection of T cell receptor beta chains follows, all from one sample in a study of shared T cell receptors in the human thymus. Assay: immunoSEQ multiplex PCR; the TCRdb copy retains only in-frame clones and omits some. The sample lists about 660,000 clones; around 87% were seen once. This sample was also put to use in a study of human thymus T cells.

Sequencing was carried out using thymocytes. These receptors originate from a boy in the first two years of life with a congenital heart defect. The CDR3 runs from the conserved cysteine through the conserved F or W. A D gene is named only where the DNA matches it firmly. Where a row states a size, it is once, few, many or the class of an expanded clone; other rows omit it.

TRBJ2-5,TRBD2,.,TRBV7-6,CASSHSGGAWETQYF,TGTGCCAGCAGCCATAGCGGGGGGGCCTGGGAGACCCAGTACTTC
TRBJ2-7,.,.,TRBV4-2,CASSQDTPVASSYEQYF,TGTGCCAGCAGCCAAGATACCCCTGTGGCTAGCTCCTACGAGCAGTACTTC
TRBJ2-3,.,.,TRBV14,CASSQGGGTDTQYF,TGTGCCAGCAGCCAAGGTGGGGGGACAGATACGCAGTATTTT
TRBJ1-2,.,.,TRBV9,CASSPHQGNHGYTF,TGTGCCAGCAGCCCTCACCAGGGGAATCATGGCTACACCTTC
TRBJ2-1,TRBD2,.,TRBV7-2,CASSIAGAGYNEQFF,TGTGCCAGCAGCATAGCGGGCGCCGGATACAATGAGCAGTTCTTC
TRBJ2-5,.,.,TRBV6-1,CASSERRLAYRGRETQYF,TGTGCCAGCAGTGAAAGAAGGCTGGCCTACCGGGGTCGAGAGACCCAGTACTTC
TRBJ2-5,TRBD1,.,TRBV19,CASSPRDSQYQETQYF,TGTGCCAGTAGTCCCCGGGACAGCCAATACCAAGAGACCCAGTACTTC
TRBJ1-5,.,.,TRBV2,CASSETPPAGSIQPQHF,TGTGCCAGCAGTGAAACCCCCCCAGCGGGGAGCATTCAGCCCCAGCATTTT
TRBJ2-5,TRBD2,.,TRBV6-5,CASSYSNGGGQETQYF,TGTGCCAGCAGTTACTCGAACGGGGGGGGCCAGGAGACCCAGTACTTC
TRBJ1-2,TRBD1,.,TRBV5-1,CASSLDEGAGGYTF,TGCGCCAGCAGCTTGGATGAGGGGGCGGGTGGCTACACCTTC
TRBJ1-2,TRBD1,.,TRBV28,CASSFFRGHPFFYGYTF,TGTGCCAGCAGTTTTTTTAGGGGGCACCCATTTTTCTATGGCTACACCTTC
TRBJ1-2,.,.,TRBV10-2,CASGTEQGRGAYGYTF,TGCGCCAGCGGTACTGAGCAGGGGAGAGGGGCCTATGGCTACACCTTC
TRBJ2-7,.,.,TRBV9,CASSRSLIGSYEQYF,TGTGCCAGCAGCAGAAGCCTTATTGGCTCCTACGAGCAGTACTTC
TRBJ2-5,TRBD2,.,TRBV4-1,CASSQEHRTSGSLQETQYF,TGCGCCAGCAGCCAAGAACATCGGACTAGCGGGAGCCTCCAAGAGACCCAGTACTTC
TRBJ2-2,.,.,TRBV4-3,CASSQAPPGRMNTGELFF,TGCGCCAGCAGCCAGGCCCCGCCAGGCAGAATGAACACCGGGGAGCTGTTTTTT
TRBJ2-2,TRBD1,.,TRBV5-1,CASSLGQGPGELFF,TGCGCCAGCAGTCTCGGACAGGGTCCCGGGGAGCTGTTTTTT
TRBJ2-1,TRBD2,.,TRBV6-1,CASSDTGLAYNEQFF,TGTGCCAGCAGTGATACAGGACTAGCTTACAATGAGCAGTTCTTC
TRBJ1-2,.,few,TRBV6-5,CASRHTGSYGYTF,TGTGCCAGCAGACATACAGGGAGCTATGGCTACACCTTC
TRBJ1-6,.,once,TRBV7-2,CASSPYREGGSYNSPLHF,TGTGCCAGCAGCCCCTACAGGGAGGGGGGCTCCTATAATTCACCCCTCCACTTT